Presented here are 2 T cell receptor beta chains from one specimen sequenced in a study of shared clonotypes between healthy human individuals. Selected positively for CCR7 and CD45RO-negative, naive CD8 cells excluded terminally differentiated effector memory CD45RA+ cells. Profiling relied on immunoSEQ multiplex PCR, and the TCRdb table lists in-frame clones only, not all of them. The repertoire holds millions of clones, with about 95% as singletons. Sequencing input: naive CD8+ T cells sorted from blood. Receptor source: a man between 18 and 35 years old in good health.

This rearrangement joins TRBV14 to TRBJ2-7; TRBD2 matches 7 bases. This CDR3 region has 15 residues. Germline CDR1 and CDR2: SGHDN and FVKESK. V shed 1 base, J shed 2 bases, and the junction held 5 bases outside the gene matches. The CDR3 sequence is CASSQGREVTYEQYF. The CDR3 DNA sequence: TGTGCCAGCAGCCAAGGACGGGAGGTCACCTACGAGCAGTACTTC.

V usage is TRBV5-6 and J usage is TRBJ2-7; 7 positions agree with TRBD1. The CDR3 has 15 amino acids. After removal of 3 bases from V and 1 base from J, the junction contained 7 bases not matched to a gene. Germline V gene lookup returns CDR1 SGHDT and CDR2 YYEEEE. In DNA form, the CDR3 reads TGTGCCAGCAGCTATGACAGGGAATCGTCCTACGAGCAGTACTTC. This encodes CASSYDRESSYEQYF.